Listed below are T cell receptor beta chains from one sample, sequenced in a study of a mutant IDH1 vaccine in newly diagnosed glioma. These receptors lack a known antigen. Sequenced by immunoSEQ multiplex PCR; TCRdb stores in-frame clones only, minus some. This sample carries tens of thousands of clones, roughly 79% of them seen once, and the ten largest clones take around 4.5%. The input for sequencing was PBMCs, taken from a glioma patient whose treatment included an IDH1 peptide vaccine. Receptors were obtained from a woman aged 40 to 50 with glioma. Some clones in this sample may be carry-over from other donors' samples. The CDR3 runs from the conserved cysteine through the conserved F or W. D genes are given only for firm matches. The listing skips clone size in some rows; elsewhere it reads once, few, many or a size class.

v_call: TRBV7-2
j_call: TRBJ1-2
cdr3_length: 13
d_call: NA
clone_size: NA
cdr3_nt: TGTGCCAGCAGCTCGACAGGTGAATATGGCTACACCTTC
cdr3_aa: CASSSTGEYGYTF

v_call: TRBV18
j_call: TRBJ2-3
cdr3_length: 17
d_call: NA
clone_size: NA
cdr3_nt: TGTGCCAGCTCACCAAGCGTCCGAGATCGCACGGTGGATACGCAGTATTTT
cdr3_aa: CASSPSVRDRTVDTQYF

v_call: TRBV10-1
j_call: TRBJ1-5
cdr3_length: 14
d_call: NA
clone_size: few
cdr3_nt: TGCGCCAGCATCGCACGGGGATCCCAGGTGCCCCAGCATTTT
cdr3_aa: CASIARGSQVPQHF

v_call: TRBV11-2
j_call: TRBJ1-1
cdr3_length: 16
d_call: NA
clone_size: NA
cdr3_nt: TGTGCCAGCAGCTTAGATGTTCGGTCATCGGACTCTGAAGCTTTCTTT
cdr3_aa: CASSLDVRSSDSEAFF

v_call: TRBV9
j_call: TRBJ2-5
cdr3_length: 14
d_call: NA
clone_size: NA
cdr3_nt: TGTGCCAGCAGCGTAGATGTAGGACGGGAGACCCAGTACTTC
cdr3_aa: CASSVDVGRETQYF

v_call: TRBV19
j_call: TRBJ2-5
cdr3_length: 13
d_call: NA
clone_size: NA
cdr3_nt: TGTGCCAGTAGTACGGACAGCCAAGAGACCCAGTACTTC
cdr3_aa: CASSTDSQETQYF

v_call: TRBV28
j_call: TRBJ1-2
cdr3_length: 12
d_call: NA
clone_size: NA
cdr3_nt: TGTGCCAGCAGTACAGGGTATCGCGGCTACACCTTC
cdr3_aa: CASSTGYRGYTF

v_call: TRBV7-2
j_call: TRBJ2-3
cdr3_length: 15
d_call: TRBD2
clone_size: NA
cdr3_nt: TGTGCCAGCAGCCCAACTAGCGGGGTGATAGATACGCAGTATTTT
cdr3_aa: CASSPTSGVIDTQYF

v_call: TRBV4-1
j_call: TRBJ2-7
cdr3_length: 14
d_call: TRBD1
clone_size: NA
cdr3_nt: TGCGCCAGCAGCCAAGGTGGGACAGAGTACGAGCAGTACTTC
cdr3_aa: CASSQGGTEYEQYF

v_call: TRBV2
j_call: TRBJ1-5
cdr3_length: 16
d_call: NA
clone_size: NA
cdr3_nt: TGTGCCGGAGGACACACGGATGCTTATAGCAATCAGCCCCAGCATTTT
cdr3_aa: CAGGHTDAYSNQPQHF

v_call: TRBV5-6
j_call: TRBJ2-7
cdr3_length: 14
d_call: NA
clone_size: NA
cdr3_nt: TGTGCCAGCAGCTTGCCAGGCGCCCCCTACGAGCAGTACTTC
cdr3_aa: CASSLPGAPYEQYF

v_call: TRBV13
j_call: TRBJ2-7
cdr3_length: 15
d_call: NA
clone_size: NA
cdr3_nt: TGTGCCAGCAGCTTAGTCTTCGGGGGGCCTGGAGAGCAGTACTTC
cdr3_aa: CASSLVFGGPGEQYF

v_call: TRBV5-1
j_call: TRBJ2-5
cdr3_length: 13
d_call: NA
clone_size: NA
cdr3_nt: TGCGCCAGCAGCTTGGCACAGGGACAGACCCAGTACTTC
cdr3_aa: CASSLAQGQTQYF

v_call: TRBV7-2
j_call: TRBJ2-1
cdr3_length: 13
d_call: NA
clone_size: NA
cdr3_nt: TGTGCCAGCAGCTTATCTAGGGGCGTGAATCAGTTCTTC
cdr3_aa: CASSLSRGVNQFF

v_call: TRBV7-2
j_call: TRBJ1-6
cdr3_length: 12
d_call: NA
clone_size: NA
cdr3_nt: TGTGCCAGTAGCCGGTCGAGTTCACCCCTCCACTTT
cdr3_aa: CASSRSSSPLHF

v_call: TRBV9
j_call: TRBJ2-5
cdr3_length: 16
d_call: TRBD2
clone_size: few
cdr3_nt: TGTGCCAGCAGCGCTGGGGGGGGAGGGGCGGGAGAGACCCAGTACTTC
cdr3_aa: CASSAGGGGAGETQYF

v_call: TRBV4-3
j_call: TRBJ2-2
cdr3_length: 14
d_call: NA
clone_size: NA
cdr3_nt: TGCGCCAGCAGCCTCGCAATGGGTGGCGGGGAGCTGTTTTTT
cdr3_aa: CASSLAMGGGELFF

v_call: TRBV7-8
j_call: TRBJ2-4
cdr3_length: 15
d_call: NA
clone_size: NA
cdr3_nt: TGTGCCAGCAGCTCCTGGCAGGGCCGCAAAAACATTCAGTACTTC
cdr3_aa: CASSSWQGRKNIQYF

v_call: TRBV19
j_call: TRBJ2-3
cdr3_length: 12
d_call: NA
clone_size: NA
cdr3_nt: TGTGCCAGTAGCAGACAACCAGATACGCAGTATTTT
cdr3_aa: CASSRQPDTQYF

v_call: TRBV6-1
j_call: TRBJ2-7
cdr3_length: 14
d_call: TRBD1
clone_size: NA
cdr3_nt: TGTGCCAGCAGTTCCCGGACAGGTACCTACGAGCAGTACTTC
cdr3_aa: CASSSRTGTYEQYF

v_call: TRBV27
j_call: TRBJ2-7
cdr3_length: 12
d_call: NA
clone_size: once
cdr3_nt: TGTGCCAGCAGTTTTATCGGGGGCGAGCAGTACTTC
cdr3_aa: CASSFIGGEQYF

v_call: TRBV7-2
j_call: TRBJ2-3
cdr3_length: 16
d_call: TRBD2
clone_size: NA
cdr3_nt: TGTGCCAGCAGCTCCGATATAGCGGGCTTCACAGATACGCAGTATTTT
cdr3_aa: CASSSDIAGFTDTQYF

v_call: TRBV28
j_call: TRBJ2-7
cdr3_length: 14
d_call: TRBD2
clone_size: few
cdr3_nt: TGTGCCAGCAGTTTAGGGACTAGCGGCTACGAGCAGTACTTC
cdr3_aa: CASSLGTSGYEQYF

v_call: TRBV29-1
j_call: TRBJ1-4
cdr3_length: 12
d_call: TRBD1
clone_size: few
cdr3_nt: TGCAGCGCCGGGACAGGTGATGAAAAACTGTTTTTT
cdr3_aa: CSAGTGDEKLFF

v_call: TRBV5-4
j_call: TRBJ2-5
cdr3_length: 15
d_call: NA
clone_size: NA
cdr3_nt: TGTGCCAGCAGCTTTAGGGCACAGGCAGAGGTGACCCAGTACTTC
cdr3_aa: CASSFRAQAEVTQYF

v_call: TRBV7-6
j_call: TRBJ2-5
cdr3_length: 15
d_call: NA
clone_size: NA
cdr3_nt: TGTGCCAGCAGCTCCCTAAATGGACCCTATGAGACCCAGTACTTC
cdr3_aa: CASSSLNGPYETQYF

v_call: TRBV25-1
j_call: TRBJ1-1
cdr3_length: 13
d_call: TRBD1
clone_size: NA
cdr3_nt: TGTGCCACCTCAACAGGGGGCTTGGCTGAAGCTTTCTTT
cdr3_aa: CATSTGGLAEAFF

v_call: TRBV29-1
j_call: TRBJ2-7
cdr3_length: 12
d_call: TRBD2
clone_size: NA
cdr3_nt: TGCAGCGTTGAAGATGGCGGGGGCGAGCAGTACTTC
cdr3_aa: CSVEDGGGEQYF

v_call: TRBV5-1
j_call: TRBJ2-7
cdr3_length: 15
d_call: NA
clone_size: NA
cdr3_nt: TGCGCCAGCAGCTTGGAAGGGCGGACCTGGGGCGAGCAGTACTTC
cdr3_aa: CASSLEGRTWGEQYF

v_call: TRBV10-3
j_call: TRBJ1-5
cdr3_length: 15
d_call: TRBD1
clone_size: once
cdr3_nt: TGTGCCATCGGCCGCGGGACAGGGGGCAATCAGCCCCAGCATTTT
cdr3_aa: CAIGRGTGGNQPQHF

v_call: TRBV7-6
j_call: TRBJ2-5
cdr3_length: 18
d_call: TRBD1
clone_size: NA
cdr3_nt: TGTGCCAGCAGCAAGGGACAGGGGCTGCCGGGGGCCAAAGTGACCCAGTACTTC
cdr3_aa: CASSKGQGLPGAKVTQYF

v_call: TRBV18
j_call: TRBJ1-5
cdr3_length: 17
d_call: NA
clone_size: NA
cdr3_nt: TGTGCCAGCTCACCAGAACTGATAACCTCGGGCAATCAGCCCCAGCATTTT
cdr3_aa: CASSPELITSGNQPQHF

v_call: TRBV7-9
j_call: TRBJ1-5
cdr3_length: 14
d_call: NA
clone_size: NA
cdr3_nt: TGTGCCAGCAGCGCTCTTGTTCCGGGGCAGCCCCAGCATTTT
cdr3_aa: CASSALVPGQPQHF

v_call: TRBV27
j_call: TRBJ1-6
cdr3_length: 12
d_call: NA
clone_size: NA
cdr3_nt: TGTGCCAGCAGTTTAGTGGGTTCACCCCTCCACTTT
cdr3_aa: CASSLVGSPLHF

v_call: TRBV6-5
j_call: TRBJ1-2
cdr3_length: 13
d_call: NA
clone_size: NA
cdr3_nt: TGTGCCAGCACCCGACAGGCGGACTATGGCTACACCTTC
cdr3_aa: CASTRQADYGYTF

v_call: TRBV28
j_call: TRBJ1-5
cdr3_length: 16
d_call: TRBD1
clone_size: NA
cdr3_nt: TGTGCCAGCAGTTTATACACAGGGGTGGGCAATCAGCCCCAGCATTTT
cdr3_aa: CASSLYTGVGNQPQHF

v_call: TRBV18
j_call: TRBJ2-7
cdr3_length: 11
d_call: NA
clone_size: NA
cdr3_nt: TGTGCCAGCTCATTATCCTACGAGCAGTACTTC
cdr3_aa: CASSLSYEQYF

v_call: TRBV5-1
j_call: TRBJ2-7
cdr3_length: 14
d_call: TRBD2
clone_size: NA
cdr3_nt: TGCGCCAGCGGGGGGGGAGGCAGTTCTTACGAGCAGTACTTC
cdr3_aa: CASGGGGSSYEQYF

v_call: TRBV5-8
j_call: TRBJ1-2
cdr3_length: 11
d_call: NA
clone_size: NA
cdr3_nt: TGTGCCAGCAGCTCCGAGAAAGGCTACACCTTC
cdr3_aa: CASSSEKGYTF

v_call: TRBV5-4
j_call: TRBJ2-1
cdr3_length: 15
d_call: TRBD2
clone_size: NA
cdr3_nt: TGTGCCAGCAGCCGGAGCGGGGACTCCTACAATGAGCAGTTCTTC
cdr3_aa: CASSRSGDSYNEQFF

v_call: TRBV19
j_call: TRBJ1-2
cdr3_length: 15
d_call: TRBD1
clone_size: few
cdr3_nt: TGTGCCAGTATTAGGACAGGGGACGAGCAACTCGGCTACACCTTC
cdr3_aa: CASIRTGDEQLGYTF

v_call: TRBV2
j_call: TRBJ2-5
cdr3_length: 14
d_call: TRBD2
clone_size: once
cdr3_nt: TGTGCCAGCAGTGGGCCTAGCGGGAGAAAGGGCCAGTACTTC
cdr3_aa: CASSGPSGRKGQYF

v_call: TRBV5-4
j_call: TRBJ2-2
cdr3_length: 18
d_call: TRBD1
clone_size: NA
cdr3_nt: TGTGCCAGCAGCTTGCCCACCTGGACAGGCGCGAACACCGGGGAGCTGTTTTTT
cdr3_aa: CASSLPTWTGANTGELFF

v_call: TRBV15
j_call: TRBJ2-5
cdr3_length: 15
d_call: NA
clone_size: once
cdr3_nt: TGTGCCACCAAAACAGGCGACAGTGACCAAGAGACCCAGTACTTC
cdr3_aa: CATKTGDSDQETQYF

v_call: TRBV5-4
j_call: TRBJ1-1
cdr3_length: 13
d_call: NA
clone_size: NA
cdr3_nt: TGTGCCAGCAGCTGGTCCAGAGGGGCTGAAGCTTTCTTT
cdr3_aa: CASSWSRGAEAFF

v_call: TRBV5-1
j_call: TRBJ2-3
cdr3_length: 15
d_call: NA
clone_size: NA
cdr3_nt: TGCGCCAGCAGTAATGGGCCTTTCCCCCCAGATACGCAGTATTTT
cdr3_aa: CASSNGPFPPDTQYF